The 28 T cell receptor beta chains listed next were all sequenced from one sample in a study of Ad26.COV2.S vaccination and SARS-CoV-2 variants. Sequencing was performed with immunoSEQ multiplex PCR; in TCRdb, only in-frame clones are kept and a portion is missing. The sample includes around 400,000 clones, about nine tenths of them seen just once. Treatment meaning: about 20 received Ad26.COV2.S at low or high dose, single or two shots; about 5 received placebo; per-sample allocation not given. Collection of the samples took place on day 63 after the first injection of vaccine or placebo. The sequencing here drew on peripheral blood, taken in a trial of Ad26.COV2.S vaccine versus placebo. The receptors come from a person aged 18-60 years who received the Ad26.COV2.S COVID-19 vaccine or a placebo.

The rearrangement joins TRBV30 to TRBJ1-1; D gene unclear. Trimming took 0 bases from V and 5 from J, leaving 10 bases between them. The CDR3 has 13 amino acids. CDR1 and CDR2 from the germline V gene are GTSNPN and SVGIG (reference sequence). The CDR3 is CAWSVQDGTEAFF. Here the CDR3 DNA reads TGTGCCTGGAGTGTACAAGACGGGACTGAAGCTTTCTTT.

This chain uses TRBV7-9 with TRBJ2-2; D is perhaps TRBD1 (7 bases). Trimming shortened V by 5 bases and J by 5 bases, and 12 bases separated the two germline ends. This CDR3 spans 14 amino acids. Looked up from germline, CDR1 is SEHNR and CDR2 is FQNEAQ (reference sequence). The CDR3 DNA reads TGTGCCAGCAGCATCAGGGGGAGGACCGGGGAGCTGTTTTTT. Amino acid sequence: CASSIRGRTGELFF.

In its sample, this clone was seen a few times. Other DNA variants within this sample encode the same CDR3. The chain uses TRBV7-9 and TRBJ2-3; D not certain. CDR1 is SEHNR and CDR2 is FQNEAQ in the germline V gene (reference sequence). Trimming stripped 1 base from V and 4 bases from J, with 6 bases between. The CDR3 spans 13 residues. The CDR3 DNA sequence: TGTGCCAGCAGCTTAGAAGTCCCAGATACGCAGTATTTT. It translates to CASSLEVPDTQYF.

The J gene is TRBJ2-1, the V gene TRBV10-1; D is unclear. Trimming shortened V by 7 bases and J by 0 bases, and 16 bases separated the two germline ends. CDR3 length: 16 residues. Per germline, CDR1 WNHNN and CDR2 SYGVQD (reference sequence). CDR3 amino acids: CASNLRLQSSYNEQFF. CDR3 nucleotides: TGCGCCAGCAATCTTAGACTCCAAAGCTCCTACAATGAGCAGTTCTTC.

The J gene is TRBJ2-5, the V gene TRBV4-3; TRBD1 might be the D (6 bases). Trimming took off 1 base at V and 4 bases at J, with 10 bases between the two ends. Germline lookup yields CDR1 LGHNA and CDR2 YSLEER. CDR3 length: 14 residues. CDR3 nucleotide sequence: TGCGCCAGCAGCCAAGGACAGGCTTCAGAGACCCAGTACTTC. The encoded protein is CASSQGQASETQYF.

The gene calls are TRBV2 and TRBJ2-4; possibly TRBD2 for D (6 bases). V was clipped by 3 bases and J by 3 bases, with 12 bases between them. Germline assignment: CDR1 SNHLY and CDR2 FYNNEI. The CDR3 loop spans 15 amino acids. Here the CDR3 reads CASSDNLASKNIQYF. For the CDR3, the DNA is TGTGCCAGCAGTGACAACCTAGCGAGCAAAAACATTCAGTACTTC.

The CDR3 loop is CASSVGSRYEQYF. CDR3 DNA sequence: TGCGCCAGCAGCGTAGGAAGTCGCTACGAGCAGTACTTC. The genes are TRBV10-1 and TRBJ2-7; D not resolved. This CDR3 has 13 amino acids. V lost 6 bases, J lost 3 bases, and 12 bases lay in between. Germline V gene sequence: CDR1 WNHNN, CDR2 SYGVQD (reference sequence).

This clone came up many times. V and J are TRBV6-1 and TRBJ1-3, with TRBD1 as a possible D gene (5 bases). This CDR3 spans 15 amino acids. CDR1 is MNHNS, CDR2 SASEGT, per germline. Trimming left V 1 base short and J 7 bases short, with 14 bases between. The CDR3 bases are TGTGCCAGCAGTGAAGAGGCCGCCGGGGCCAACACCATATATTTT. The encoded protein is CASSEEAAGANTIYF.

The chain combines TRBV15 with TRBJ2-1; 8 positions match TRBD2. This CDR3 is built from 19 residues. Germline lookup yields CDR1 LNHNV and CDR2 YYDKDF (reference sequence). J was trimmed by 8 bases and V by 0 bases; bases with no gene match: 18. The CDR3 nucleotides are TGTGCCACCAGCAGAGATGTAGCAGCTAGCGGGCTGGGAGGGGATGAGCAGTTCTTC. Translating gives CATSRDVAASGLGGDEQFF.

V usage is TRBV5-4 and J usage is TRBJ2-4; the D gene could be TRBD1 or TRBD2 (5 bases each). The V gene's germline CDR1 is SGHNT and CDR2 YYREEE (reference sequence). The CDR3 has 13 amino acids. Trimming took 4 bases from V and 7 from J, leaving 12 bases between them. The CDR3 nucleotides are TGTGCCAGCAGCGAGGGGCAGAGCAACATTCAGTACTTC. This codes for CASSEGQSNIQYF.

The J gene is TRBJ2-3, the V gene TRBV2; 7 nucleotides agree with TRBD2. The CDR3 covers 14 residues. The germline V gene encodes CDR1 SNHLY and CDR2 FYNNEI. V trimming: 8 bases; J trimming: 5 bases; junction bases outside the gene matches: 10. The CDR3 protein is CASSGGPRGDTQYF. In nucleotides, the CDR3 is TGTGCCAGCTCGGGAGGCCCTCGGGGAGATACGCAGTATTTT.

This clone was seen a single time. The chain carries TRBV7-2 and TRBJ1-1, with D tentatively TRBD1 (6 bases). The V gene's germline CDR1 is SGHTA and CDR2 FQGNSA. With 1 base removed from V and 3 bases from J, the gap between germline ends came to 9 bases. This CDR3 contains 14 residues. As DNA, the CDR3 is TGTGCCAGCAGCTTAGTAGGGGGGTACACTGAAGCTTTCTTT. Translated, it gives CASSLVGGYTEAFF.

The chain links TRBV11-2 to TRBJ1-1; D may be TRBD1 (5 bases). The V gene lost 6 bases and the J gene lost 0 bases, with 11 bases spanning the gap. Germline V gene data show CDR1 as SGHAT and CDR2 as FQNNGV. The CDR3 length is 14 residues. Here the CDR3 reads CASRRGPMNTEAFF. CDR3 sequence (DNA): TGTGCCAGCAGACGGGGCCCCATGAACACTGAAGCTTTCTTT.

This clone was seen just once. The chain joins TRBV19 to TRBJ2-7; D may be TRBD2 (6 bases). The V end was cut by 4 bases, the J end by 2 bases, with 15 bases between. The CDR3 extends over 15 amino acids. The germline CDR1 and CDR2 sequences are LNHDA and SQIVND (reference sequence). In DNA form, the CDR3 reads TGTGCCAGTAGTAGAGGCCTAGCGAGCGCCTACGAGCAGTACTTC. Translation: CASSRGLASAYEQYF.

This rearrangement joins TRBV2 to TRBJ2-7; perhaps D is TRBD1 or TRBD2 (5 bases each). CDR3 length: 14 residues. Germline V lookup: CDR1 SNHLY, CDR2 FYNNEI. Trimming removed 7 bases at V and 7 bases at J, with 20 bases between. This CDR3 is CASTDGAALFEQYF. CDR3 DNA: TGTGCCAGCACGGACGGGGCCGCCCTCTTTGAGCAGTACTTC.

The genes are TRBV19 and TRBJ1-5; 10 bases fit TRBD1. V gave up 8 bases and J gave up 0 bases; unmatched junction bases: 10. This CDR3 spans 17 amino acids. Germline V gene data show CDR1 as LNHDA and CDR2 as SQIVND (reference sequence). The CDR3 DNA reads as TGTGCCAGTGGTGAGGGACAGGGGTTCCATAGCAATCAGCCCCAGCATTTT. This encodes CASGEGQGFHSNQPQHF.

The rearrangement uses TRBV7-9 and TRBJ2-3, with 13 bases matching TRBD2. V lost 5 bases, J lost 3 bases, and 8 bases stayed unmatched. CDR1 SEHNR and CDR2 FQNEAQ come from the germline V gene (reference sequence). The CDR3 is made up of 17 amino acids. The CDR3 here is CASSIGGLAGLTDTQYF. The CDR3 nucleotides read TGTGCCAGCAGCATAGGGGGACTAGCGGGATTAACAGATACGCAGTATTTT.

The V call is TRBV6-5, the J call TRBJ2-5; possibly TRBD2 for D (6 bases). With 5 bases removed from V and 5 bases from J, the gap between germline ends came to 12 bases. The germline gives CDR1 MNHEY, CDR2 SVGAGI. This CDR3 has 13 residues. The CDR3 DNA follows: TGTGCCAGCAGTAACGGACTATCCGAGACCCAGTACTTC. Translating it yields CASSNGLSETQYF.

The CDR3 region has the DNA TGTGCCAGCAGCGAGACAGCAACTAATGAAAAACTGTTTTTT. Encoded protein: CASSETATNEKLFF. The chain employs TRBV6-1 and TRBJ1-4; the D gene is possibly TRBD1 (5 bases). The CDR3 totals 14 residues. Per the germline V gene, CDR1 is MNHNS and CDR2 is SASEGT. V lost 6 bases and J 0 bases, leaving 8 bases between the germline ends.

This clone was counted between two and nine times. This chain connects TRBV19 to TRBJ1-2, with TRBD1 matching 8 bases. CDR1 and CDR2 from the germline V gene are LNHDA and SQIVND (reference sequence). Trimming took 7 bases from V and 8 from J; bases not matched to a gene: 15. CDR3 length equals 15 residues. CDR3 DNA sequence: TGTGCCAGTACCCCCGCGACAGGGGACGGTCGGGGCTACACCTTC. Its translation: CASTPATGDGRGYTF.

The chain links TRBV27 to TRBJ2-1; TRBD2 aligns across 8 bases. Germline assignment: CDR1 MNHEY and CDR2 SMNVEV (reference sequence). The CDR3 sequence is 15 residues long. V trimming: 6 bases; J trimming: 1 base; junction bases outside the gene matches: 5. As DNA, the CDR3 is TGTGCCAGCAGCTCGTTAGCGGGATCCTACAATGAGCAGTTCTTC. Amino acid sequence: CASSSLAGSYNEQFF.

The chain carries TRBV11-2 and TRBJ2-5; unclear D gene. V lost 3 bases to trimming and J lost 2 bases, with 7 bases between them. The germline CDR1 and CDR2 sequences are SGHAT and FQNNGV. CDR3 length equals 13 residues. The CDR3 DNA reads as TGTGCCAGCAGCTTTGGGTATCAAGAGACCCAGTACTTC. It is translated as CASSFGYQETQYF.

The J gene is TRBJ2-7, the V gene TRBV7-8; D remains unclear. The V end was cut by 3 bases, the J end by 7 bases, with 10 bases between. The CDR3 consists of 12 residues. CDR1 is SGHVS, CDR2 FQNEAQ, per germline. CDR3 in amino acids: CASSLTLREQYF. CDR3 DNA sequence: TGTGCCAGCAGCTTGACTTTGAGGGAGCAGTACTTC.

The V gene is TRBV20-1, the J gene TRBJ1-5; D might be TRBD1 (6 bases). This CDR3 comprises 14 residues. Germline V gives CDR1 DFQATT, CDR2 SNEGSKA (reference sequence). The germline V and J ends were trimmed by 3 bases and 7 bases, with 16 bases remaining between them. CDR3 residues: CSASATGGRQPQHF. The CDR3, as DNA: TGCAGTGCTAGTGCAACGGGGGGCCGGCAGCCCCAGCATTTT.

This sequence joins TRBV18 and TRBJ1-1; TRBD1 might be the D (5 bases). The germline V and J ends were trimmed by 6 bases and 1 base, with 12 bases remaining between them. The CDR3 covers 14 residues. Germline V gives CDR1 KGHSH, CDR2 LQKENI. The CDR3 loop is CASSLKTGNTEAFF. The CDR3 DNA sequence: TGTGCCAGCTCCCTCAAAACAGGGAACACTGAAGCTTTCTTT.

The chain links TRBV6-1 to TRBJ1-2; D call uncertain. The germline V and J ends were trimmed by 0 bases and 0 bases, with 5 bases remaining between them. CDR1 and CDR2 from the germline V gene are MNHNS and SASEGT. This CDR3 has 14 residues. The CDR3 DNA follows: TGTGCCAGCAGTGAAGCCGGGCCTAACTATGGCTACACCTTC. Its protein is CASSEAGPNYGYTF.

J is TRBJ2-7 and V is TRBV2; D could derive from TRBD1 or TRBD2 (5 bases each). Germline CDR1 and CDR2: SNHLY and FYNNEI. This CDR3 has 14 amino acids. V was trimmed by 6 bases and J by 4 bases, leaving 16 bases between them. The CDR3 is CASRTDSGFYEQYF. The CDR3 DNA is TGTGCCAGCAGGACCGACAGCGGTTTTTACGAGCAGTACTTC.

This sequence joins TRBV5-1 and TRBJ2-1; 8 bases align to TRBD2. The CDR3 runs 14 residues. Trimming cost V 0 bases and J 8 bases; bases outside gene matches: 4. Germline assignment: CDR1 SGHRS and CDR2 YFSETQ. The CDR3 DNA reads TGCGCCAGCAGCTTGGGGCGGGAGGTCGATGAGCAGTTCTTC. Its translation is CASSLGREVDEQFF.